These 18 T cell receptor beta chains share one sample of origin, sequenced in a study of T-cell memory formation after mild COVID-19. TCRdb ran MiXCR on the 5' RACE reads and lists one entry per CDR3 protein. In the table there are about 270,000 distinct CDR3 sequences, roughly 15% of which are singletons. The sequenced material came from PBMCs or a T cell subset sorted from them (not recorded which). Source of these receptors: an adult woman who had mild COVID-19 (a few samples of this study predate the infection). Cell type and time point are not known.

V gene TRBV30 combines with J gene TRBJ1-4, with 8 bases fitting TRBD1. With 2 bases clipped from V and 5 bases from J, the junction kept 4 bases outside the gene matches. The CDR3 has 14 amino acids. Looked up from germline, CDR1 is GTSNPN and CDR2 is SVGIG (reference sequence). The CDR3 loop reads CAWSIDRGNEKLFF. CDR3 nucleotides: TGTGCCTGGAGTATCGACAGGGGAAATGAAAAACTGTTTTTT.

This clonotype has only a few counts. The chain has TRBV14 and TRBJ2-3, with unresolved D. The CDR3 spans 12 residues. V lost 1 base and J 9 bases, leaving 8 bases between the germline ends. Germline lookup yields CDR1 SGHDN and CDR2 FVKESK. CDR3 loop: CASSQVVETQYF. In DNA form, the CDR3 reads TGTGCCAGCAGCCAAGTAGTAGAGACGCAGTATTTT.

This chain connects TRBV20-1 to TRBJ2-7; 8 nucleotides align to TRBD2. Germline V gene lookup returns CDR1 DFQATT and CDR2 SNEGSKA (reference sequence). Unmatched junction bases numbered 7, after V lost 3 bases and J lost 0 bases. This CDR3 spans 15 amino acids. Written as DNA, the CDR3 is TGCAGTGCTAGCCCGGGGGGGCCCCTCTCCTACGAGCAGTACTTC. It specifies CSASPGGPLSYEQYF.

The chain links TRBV6-2 or TRBV6-3 to TRBJ2-5; D gene uncertain. The germline V gene has CDR1 MNHEY and CDR2 SVGEGT. The CDR3 runs to 12 residues. Trimming took 5 bases from V and 1 from J, leaving 5 bases between them. CDR3 in DNA: TGTGCCAGCAGTGCCAGCCAAGAGACCCAGTACTTC. Its translation is CASSASQETQYF.

The chain carries TRBV7-6 and TRBJ2-5; D is possibly TRBD1 or TRBD2 (5 bases each). Germline CDR1 SGHVS, CDR2 FNYEAQ. Trimming stripped 0 bases from V and 3 bases from J, with 8 bases between. This CDR3 contains 14 residues. CDR3 bases: TGTGCCAGCAGCTTAGCAGGGGAGAAAGAGACCCAGTACTTC. Translation: CASSLAGEKETQYF.

This clonotype turned up a few times. Its ends do not fully match the called genes, so a read error is possible. The V gene is TRBV7-7, the J gene TRBJ2-7; tentative D call: TRBD1 (6 bases). This CDR3 has 15 residues. CDR1 and CDR2 from the germline V gene are SSHAT and FNYEAQ (reference sequence). CDR3 protein: CASRGLIWATYEQYF. The DNA of the CDR3 is TGTGCTAGCAGGGGTTTAATTTGGGCCACCTACGAGCAGTACTTC.

The chain employs TRBV7-6 and TRBJ2-3, with a tentative D call TRBD1 (5 bases). Trimming took off 5 bases at V and 2 bases at J, with 17 bases between the two ends. Germline values: CDR1 SGHVS, CDR2 FNYEAQ. This CDR3 region has 16 residues. For the CDR3, the DNA is TGTGCCAGCAGCCAACAGGCCGAAATCCTCACAGATACGCAGTATTTT. Amino acids: CASSQQAEILTDTQYF.

This clonotype came up many times. The V gene is TRBV20-1, the J gene TRBJ2-3; 8 bases fit TRBD2. Germline loops: CDR1 DFQATT, CDR2 SNEGSKA (reference sequence). The CDR3 is 16 residues long. The trim removed 1 base at V and 0 bases at J, leaving 6 bases unmatched. CDR3 nucleotide sequence: TGCAGTGCTAGAGGGGAACTAGCGGTTAGCACAGATACGCAGTATTTT. The encoded protein is CSARGELAVSTDTQYF.

This rearrangement joins TRBV5-1 to TRBJ2-7, with TRBD2 matching 9 bases. V shed 4 bases, J shed 9 bases, and the junction held 5 bases outside the gene matches. Germline lookup yields CDR1 SGHRS and CDR2 YFSETQ. This CDR3 has 12 amino acids. The CDR3 spells CASSISGGVQYF. The CDR3 bases are TGCGCCAGCAGCATTAGCGGGGGTGTGCAGTACTTC. The variable domain in full, with the rest retrieved from reference TRBV5-1 and TRBJ2-7, is KAGVTQTPRYLIKTRGQQVTLSCSPISGHRSVSWYQQTPGQGLQFLFEYFSETQRNKGNFPGRFSGRQFSNSRSEMNVSTLELGDSALYLCASSISGGVQYFGPGTRLTVT.

The rearrangement uses TRBV24-1 and TRBJ2-3; 12 bases align to TRBD1. Unmatched junction bases numbered 3, after V lost 4 bases and J lost 5 bases. Germline CDR1 and CDR2: KGHDR and SFDVKD. This CDR3 has 15 residues. CDR3 coding DNA: TGTGCCACCAGTGAGGGGACAGGGGGCTTAGATACGCAGTATTTT. Its protein product is CATSEGTGGLDTQYF.

This clonotype occurred many times. This chain links TRBV12-3 or TRBV12-4 with TRBJ2-7; no firm D call. V was clipped by 2 bases and J by 2 bases, with 10 bases between them. This CDR3 has 14 amino acids. The CDR3 nucleotides are TGTGCCAGCAGTTTATCCAGGTACCCCTACGAGCAGTACTTC. It codes for CASSLSRYPYEQYF.

The chain is built from TRBV5-1 and TRBJ2-5, with a possible D match to TRBD1 (6 bases). The germline V gene encodes CDR1 SGHRS and CDR2 YFSETQ. CDR3 length: 14 residues. V lost 4 bases and J lost 1, with 11 bases in between. The CDR3 sequence: CASSAQGFQETQYF. CDR3 sequence (DNA): TGCGCCAGCAGCGCCCAGGGGTTCCAAGAGACCCAGTACTTC.

The chain recombines TRBV27 with TRBJ1-5; D remains unclear. The CDR3 runs to 14 residues. Trimming removed 0 bases from V and 7 bases from J, with 10 bases in between. CDR1 MNHEY and CDR2 SMNVEV come from the germline V gene (reference sequence). CDR3 protein: CASSLSGQRQPQHF. CDR3 nucleotide sequence: TGTGCCAGCAGTTTATCGGGCCAGAGGCAGCCCCAGCATTTT.

The chain carries TRBV12-3 or TRBV12-4 and TRBJ2-5, with no clear D. V lost 5 bases, J lost 3 bases, and 13 bases lay in between. The CDR3 length is 14 residues. The CDR3 coding sequence is TGTGCCAGCAGTCTTAATCTCTCGGAAGAGACCCAGTACTTC. Its translation: CASSLNLSEETQYF.

This chain uses TRBV12-3 or TRBV12-4 with TRBJ2-3; no clear D gene. Trimming pared 4 bases from V and 6 bases from J, leaving 14 bases between. CDR3 length: 14 amino acids. Here the CDR3 reads CASSWGLQQDTQYF. Here the CDR3 DNA reads TGTGCCAGCAGTTGGGGATTGCAACAGGATACGCAGTATTTT.

J is TRBJ2-3 and V is TRBV2; 7 bases fit TRBD2. The germline V gene encodes CDR1 SNHLY and CDR2 FYNNEI. V trimming: 6 bases; J trimming: 0 bases; junction bases outside the gene matches: 9. CDR3 length: 16 residues. The CDR3 loop is CASSGRLASSTDTQYF. The CDR3 DNA reads TGTGCCAGCAGCGGAAGACTAGCATCGAGCACAGATACGCAGTATTTT.

The chain combines TRBV27 with TRBJ2-2; 7 nucleotides line up with TRBD2. With V trimmed by 3 bases and J by 5 bases, 6 bases remained unmatched. From germline, CDR1 is MNHEY and CDR2 SMNVEV (reference sequence). The CDR3 length is 15 residues. CDR3 sequence: CASSFTQGGTGELFF. As DNA, the CDR3 is TGTGCCAGCAGTTTCACGCAGGGAGGGACCGGGGAGCTGTTTTTT.

The table lists this clonotype with a few counts. This chain joins TRBV6-2 or TRBV6-3 and TRBJ1-2; D possibly corresponds to TRBD1 (5 bases). This CDR3 has 13 residues. Per germline, CDR1 MNHEY and CDR2 SVGEGT. The V end lost 10 bases, the J end lost 3 bases, and 15 bases lay between the germline ends. The CDR3 loop reads CAITGTPDYGYTF. DNA of the CDR3: TGTGCCATCACCGGGACCCCCGACTATGGCTACACCTTC.